This passage covers 18 T cell receptor beta chains from one sample sequenced in a study of CD8+ T cells in alopecia areata. Treatment indicated: oral pan-JAK inhibitor, 5-10 mg twice daily. RNA extraction was followed by reverse transcription into cDNA, which acted as the sequencing template. Some clones are missing from TCRdb's copy, which holds only in-frame ones; the method was immunoSEQ multiplex PCR. The sample carries 95,000 to 150,000 clones, around 56% recorded once. The source was CD4+ T cells sorted from blood, collected at week 4, from a patient treated with tofacitinib. These TCRs come from a human donor with alopecia areata.

J is TRBJ2-3 and V is TRBV19, with 9 bases lining up with TRBD1. The CDR3 runs 14 residues. Germline V CDR1 and CDR2: LNHDA, SQIVND (reference sequence). V trimming: 7 bases; J trimming: 6 bases; junction bases outside the gene matches: 8. CDR3 sequence: CASTGTGLVDTQYF. CDR3 in DNA: TGTGCCAGTACCGGGACAGGGCTAGTGGATACGCAGTATTTT. The full variable domain, its missing parts supplied by reference TRBV19 and TRBJ2-3, is DGGITQSPKYLFRKEGQNVTLSCEQNLNHDAMYWYRQDPGQGLRLIYYSQIVNDFQKGDIAEGYSVSREKKESFPLTVTSAQKNPTAFYLCASTGTGLVDTQYFGPGTRLTVL.

The chain links TRBV29-1 to TRBJ1-1, with 8 bases matching TRBD1. CDR3 length equals 15 residues. Germline CDR1 SQVTM, CDR2 ANQGSEA. V lost 4 bases to trimming and J lost 1 base; unmatched junction nucleotides: 8. CDR3 sequence: CSVALLGTGNTEAFF. CDR3 coding DNA: TGCAGCGTTGCTCTACTTGGGACAGGGAACACTGAAGCTTTCTTT.

The rearrangement joins TRBV30 to TRBJ2-7; D is possibly TRBD1 or TRBD2 (5 bases each). The CDR3 sequence is 12 residues long. Trimming shortened V by 8 bases and J by 2 bases, and 13 bases separated the two germline ends. Germline CDR1 and CDR2: GTSNPN and SVGIG (reference sequence). Here the CDR3 reads CATWDPAYEQYF. The CDR3 DNA follows: TGTGCCACGTGGGACCCAGCCTACGAGCAGTACTTC.

This clone was seen more than once but under ten times. In DNA form, the CDR3 reads TGCAGCGTGAGGGGACAGACGAACACTGAAGCTTTCTTT. Translation: CSVRGQTNTEAFF. The chain is built from TRBV29-1 and TRBJ1-1; 7 bases line up with TRBD1. This CDR3 contains 13 residues. The junction had 5 bases not matched to a gene; V was cut back by 6 bases and J by 1 base. Per the germline V gene, CDR1 is SQVTM and CDR2 is ANQGSEA.

This clone has only one observation. This chain joins TRBV5-1 and TRBJ2-6; D possibly corresponds to TRBD2 (5 bases). CDR3 length equals 18 residues. From germline, CDR1 is SGHRS and CDR2 YFSETQ. Trimming cost V 8 bases and J 1 base, with 22 bases left between them. The CDR3 region has the DNA TGCGCCAGGTACCTGGGAGACATTCGGTATTCTGGGGCCAACGTCCTGACTTTC. This translates into CARYLGDIRYSGANVLTF.

This clone has just one count. The V and J genes are TRBV30 and TRBJ1-3; 7 bases agree with TRBD1. Germline V gene data show CDR1 as GTSNPN and CDR2 as SVGIG (reference sequence). The CDR3 totals 14 residues. J lost 2 bases, V lost 2 bases, and 3 bases had no gene match. The CDR3 loop is CAWSIGGAGNTIYF. CDR3 DNA: TGTGCCTGGAGTATAGGGGGCGCTGGAAACACCATATATTTT.

The V call is TRBV4-2, the J call TRBJ2-3; tentatively, D is TRBD2 (5 bases). The ends were cut back, 1 base at V and 2 bases at J, with 10 bases in the middle. Germline V gene lookup returns CDR1 LGHNA and CDR2 YNFKEQ. The CDR3 runs 15 residues. The chain's CDR3 is CASSQGPGSTDTQYF. CDR3 nucleotide sequence: TGTGCCAGCAGCCAAGGACCGGGGTCCACAGATACGCAGTATTTT.

The chain couples TRBV2 to TRBJ1-5; 7 nucleotides align to TRBD1. Germline CDR1 SNHLY, CDR2 FYNNEI. Trimming at V came to 1 base and at J to 7 bases, leaving 4 bases not matched to a gene. The CDR3 has 14 residues. The CDR3 here is CASSEGGQVQPQHF. The DNA of the CDR3 is TGTGCCAGCAGTGAAGGAGGACAGGTCCAGCCCCAGCATTTT.

The chain employs TRBV6-5 and TRBJ2-5, with a possible D match to TRBD2 (5 bases). The CDR3 length is 13 residues. The germline V gene has CDR1 MNHEY and CDR2 SVGAGI. The V end lost 2 bases, the J end lost 6 bases, and 10 bases lay between the germline ends. CDR3 loop: CASSYSSGKTQYF. In DNA, the CDR3 is TGTGCCAGCAGTTACAGCTCGGGAAAGACCCAGTACTTC.

The rearrangement links TRBV4-1 to TRBJ1-3, with D unresolved. CDR1 is MGHRA, CDR2 YSYEKL, per germline. The CDR3 spans 15 residues. Trimming took off 1 base at V and 2 bases at J, with 9 bases between the two ends. CDR3 DNA sequence: TGCGCCAGCAGCCAAGTTGCCCTACCTGGAAACACCATATATTTT. This encodes CASSQVALPGNTIYF.

The DNA for the CDR3 is TGTGCCAGCAGCTTACCTCCTGGACCTGAAGCTTTCTTT. Translated: CASSLPPGPEAFF. The chain employs TRBV7-9 and TRBJ1-1; D uncertain. This CDR3 spans 13 amino acids. V was trimmed by 2 bases and J by 6 bases, leaving 10 bases between them. Germline CDR1 is SEHNR and CDR2 is FQNEAQ (reference sequence).

This chain uses TRBV27 with TRBJ2-2; 8 bases match TRBD1. The CDR3 totals 16 residues. CDR1 is MNHEY, CDR2 SMNVEV, per germline (reference sequence). With V trimmed by 5 bases and J by 3 bases, 8 bases remained unmatched. CDR3: CASSKGQAVDTGELFF. The CDR3 DNA reads TGTGCCAGCAGTAAGGGACAGGCAGTTGACACCGGGGAGCTGTTTTTT.

This sequence joins TRBV6-1 and TRBJ2-7; maybe TRBD1 (6 bases). The CDR3 contains 12 residues. Trimming left V 6 bases short and J 3 bases short, with 9 bases between. Germline V gene data show CDR1 as MNHNS and CDR2 as SASEGT. In nucleotides, the CDR3 is TGTGCCAGCAGGACAGGATTCTACGAGCAGTACTTC. This codes for CASRTGFYEQYF.

V and J are TRBV25-1 and TRBJ1-2; 10 bases align to TRBD1. The junction had 11 bases not matched to a gene; V was cut back by 5 bases and J by 8 bases. Germline assignment: CDR1 MGHDK and CDR2 SYGVNS. The CDR3 is 15 amino acids. The DNA of the CDR3 is TGTGCCAGCAGTTCCCTCCGGGACAGGGGCGGCGGCTACACCTTC. Translating gives CASSSLRDRGGGYTF.

This chain links TRBV25-1 with TRBJ1-1; no clear D. CDR1 is MGHDK and CDR2 is SYGVNS in the germline V gene. The germline V and J ends were trimmed by 5 bases and 4 bases, with 11 bases remaining between them. This CDR3 comprises 13 residues. This chain's CDR3 is CASSRSEFTEAFF. As DNA, the CDR3 is TGTGCCAGCAGTCGTTCAGAATTCACTGAAGCTTTCTTT.

The genes are TRBV14 and TRBJ1-1; D unclear. Germline assignment: CDR1 SGHDN and CDR2 FVKESK. This CDR3 is 13 amino acids long. The ends were cut back, 0 bases at V and 8 bases at J, with 10 bases in the middle. The CDR3 sequence is CASSQDLEGEAFF. In DNA form, the CDR3 reads TGTGCCAGCAGCCAAGATCTAGAGGGCGAAGCTTTCTTT.

There are a few counts of this clone. The V call is TRBV15, the J call TRBJ2-7; weak D call: TRBD1 (6 bases). This CDR3 has 13 amino acids. The V end lost 5 bases, the J end lost 3 bases, and 11 bases lay between the germline ends. Germline V CDR1 and CDR2: LNHNV, YYDKDF (reference sequence). CDR3 coding DNA: TGTGCCACCAGCGTAGGACAGTTCTACGAGCAGTACTTC. Translated: CATSVGQFYEQYF.

The chain recombines TRBV5-4 with TRBJ2-1, with 8 bases lining up with TRBD2. This CDR3 comprises 16 residues. V shed 6 bases and J 9 bases; nucleotides not matched to a gene: 17. Looked up from germline, CDR1 is SGHNT and CDR2 is YYREEE (reference sequence). The CDR3 nucleotides are TGTGCCAGCACCCACACGGGGGGGGTATCCTTCGGTGAGCAGTTCTTC. Protein: CASTHTGGVSFGEQFF. Full variable domain (outside the CDR3, taken from reference TRBV5-4 and TRBJ2-1): ETGVTQSPTHLIKTRGQQVTLRCSSQSGHNTVSWYQQALGQGPQFIFQYYREEENGRGNFPPRFSGLQFPNYSSELNVNALELDDSALYLCASTHTGGVSFGEQFFGPGTRLTVL.